These T cell receptor beta chains were read from a single sample in a study of cytomegalovirus exposure and HLA in healthy donors. Produced via immunoSEQ multiplex PCR; TCRdb's table is partial and in-frame only. The sample holds 100,000 or so clones; approximately 80% are singletons and the top ten take roughly 5%. Sequenced: PBMCs. These receptors originate from a man aged 25 to 40 in good health and CMV-seropositive. CDR3s include the opening cysteine and the closing phenylalanine or tryptophan. D genes are given only for firm matches. Size is stated for part of the rows, as once, few or many counts, or as a class when the clone is expanded.

DNA | CDR3 | V | D | J | size | length
TGTGCCAGCAGCCGACCTGTCCAGGGAGGGTTTGGGAATGAAAAACTGTTTTTT | CASSRPVQGGFGNEKLFF | TRBV7-6 | - | TRBJ1-4 | - | 18
TGCGCCAGCAGCCCACGACTAGCGGGAGCCTCTAATGAGCAGTACTTC | CASSPRLAGASNEQYF | TRBV5-1 | TRBD2 | TRBJ2-7 | once | 16
TGTGCCAGCAGCTTAATGAGTTCAGGGGAGACCCAGTACTTC | CASSLMSSGETQYF | TRBV13 | - | TRBJ2-5 | - | 14
TGTGCCAGCAGTTACTCGAAGGCAGGGGGCTATGGCTACACCTTC | CASSYSKAGGYGYTF | TRBV6-6 | TRBD1 | TRBJ1-2 | once | 15
TGTGCCAGCAGTTTACGGGGGAGGGCCTCCAATGAGCAGTTCTTC | CASSLRGRASNEQFF | TRBV27 | TRBD2 | TRBJ2-1 | - | 15
TGTGCCAGCAGGGAAGGGGGGACAGGCCCTGGAAACACCATATATTTT | CASREGGTGPGNTIYF | TRBV6-1 | TRBD1 | TRBJ1-3 | few | 16
TGCGCCAGCAGCCAAGTGACCAGACAGGGACTCGATGGCTACACCTTC | CASSQVTRQGLDGYTF | TRBV4-3 | TRBD1 | TRBJ1-2 | few | 16
TGCAGCGTTGAAGTAGGAGGGAGAGGGACCGGGGAGCTGTTTTTT | CSVEVGGRGTGELFF | TRBV29-1 | - | TRBJ2-2 | - | 15
TGTGCCAGCAGCCTGGATCCAGGTGAAAAACTGTTTTTT | CASSLDPGEKLFF | TRBV28 | - | TRBJ1-4 | - | 13
TGTGCCAGTAGTTTCAGACAGGGTTGGCAGCCCCAGCATTTT | CASSFRQGWQPQHF | TRBV19 | TRBD1 | TRBJ1-5 | - | 14
TGCGCCAGCAGCTTGGGCGGGACAGGGTCCCACTCTGGAAACACCATATATTTT | CASSLGGTGSHSGNTIYF | TRBV5-1 | TRBD1 | TRBJ1-3 | - | 18
TGCGCCAGCAGCTTGGACGGGACACCTAACACTGAAGCTTTCTTT | CASSLDGTPNTEAFF | TRBV5-1 | - | TRBJ1-1 | - | 15
TGTGCCAGCAGCCAAGGACAAAACACTGAAGCTTTCTTT | CASSQGQNTEAFF | TRBV14 | - | TRBJ1-1 | few | 13
TGTGCCTGGAGATTCGTGACTGAAGCTTTCTTT | CAWRFVTEAFF | TRBV30 | - | TRBJ1-1 | - | 11
TGTGCCAGCAGCGGACAGACGACCGGGGGGTATGGCTACACCTTC | CASSGQTTGGYGYTF | TRBV9 | - | TRBJ1-2 | - | 15
TGTGCCAGCAGCCAAGTAGGTCCAGCGGGAGAGCCTAAGTTCTTC | CASSQVGPAGEPKFF | TRBV4-2 | TRBD2 | TRBJ2-1 | - | 15
TGTGCCACCAGCACCGGGACAGTCATCGATACGCAGTATTTT | CATSTGTVIDTQYF | TRBV15 | TRBD1 | TRBJ2-3 | - | 14
TGTGCCAGCAGGAGGACAGCCACTGAAGCTTTCTTT | CASRRTATEAFF | TRBV6-1 | - | TRBJ1-1 | - | 12
TGTGCCAGCAGCTTAGCGGCGTCTCAGGGGGAAGCTTTCTTT | CASSLAASQGEAFF | TRBV7-9 | - | TRBJ1-1 | once | 14
TGTGCCAGCAATCTGGTTGGGTCGGGAGCTTTCTTT | CASNLVGSGAFF | TRBV7-9 | - | TRBJ1-1 | - | 12
TGTGCCACCAGCAGTGAGACAGGGGTGATTCGCACTGAAGCTTTCTTT | CATSSETGVIRTEAFF | TRBV15 | TRBD1 | TRBJ1-1 | - | 16
TGTGCCAGCAGCCCCGTCTCAGGGGCGGGTTACACCTTC | CASSPVSGAGYTF | TRBV5-6 | - | TRBJ1-2 | - | 13
TGTGCCAGCAGCTCTTTTCACGGCGGGGAGACCCAGTACTTC | CASSSFHGGETQYF | TRBV11-2 | - | TRBJ2-5 | - | 14
TGTGCCAGCAGCCCACGGGACAGACTTAACTATGGCTACACCTTC | CASSPRDRLNYGYTF | TRBV4-2 | TRBD1 | TRBJ1-2 | - | 15
TGTGCCTGGGGCCCGGGACTGGGTAATGAAGCTTTCTTT | CAWGPGLGNEAFF | TRBV30 | - | TRBJ1-1 | - | 13
TGCGCCAGCAGCCAGGGGAGGGGAACAGATACGCAGTATTTT | CASSQGRGTDTQYF | TRBV4-1 | TRBD2 | TRBJ2-3 | few | 14
TGTGCCAGCAGCAAATCGGACAGAAAAAAAAACATTCAGTACTTC | CASSKSDRKKNIQYF | TRBV7-8 | - | TRBJ2-4 | - | 15